This T cell receptor (beta chain) is drawn from a study of human T cells and chemical hapten exposure. Across the study: The patch tests put 0.01% DPC on the skin of the upper back and were read 6 days later.

As for time point: pre-sensitization, week 0. Treatment of the sample: therapeutic diphenylcyclopropenone sensitization with weekly scalp DPC. CDR1 is MNHEY, CDR2 SVGAGI, per germline. This CDR3 comprises 16 residues. V shed 0 bases and J shed 0 bases, with 10 bases lying between them. TCRdb analysed the RACE reads with MiXCR anew, one entry per CDR3 protein. Among approximately 77,000 distinct CDR3 sequences listed, about 15% were seen once. The sample in question was whole blood, obtained in connection with sensitization to the hapten diphenylcyclopropenone (DPC). The V gene is TRBV6-5, the J gene TRBJ2-3; the D is unclear. The clonotype comes from a woman in her 50s with alopecia areata. Some clones in this sample may be carry-over from other donors' samples. CDR3: CASSYSRMHSTDTQYF. The CDR3 DNA is TGTGCCAGCAGTTACTCGAGAATGCATAGCACAGATACGCAGTATTTT.